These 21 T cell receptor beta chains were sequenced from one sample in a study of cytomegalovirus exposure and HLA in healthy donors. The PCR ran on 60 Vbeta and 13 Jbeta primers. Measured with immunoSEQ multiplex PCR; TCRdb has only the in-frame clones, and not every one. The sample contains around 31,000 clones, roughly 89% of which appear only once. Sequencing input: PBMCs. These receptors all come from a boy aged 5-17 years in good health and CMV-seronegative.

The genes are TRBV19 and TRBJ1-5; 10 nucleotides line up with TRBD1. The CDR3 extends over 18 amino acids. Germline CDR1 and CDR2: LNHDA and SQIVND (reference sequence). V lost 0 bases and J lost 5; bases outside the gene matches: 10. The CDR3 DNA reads TGTGCCAGTAGTATAGAGGGGACAGGGGTCTCAACTTATCAGCCCCAGCATTTT. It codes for CASSIEGTGVSTYQPQHF.

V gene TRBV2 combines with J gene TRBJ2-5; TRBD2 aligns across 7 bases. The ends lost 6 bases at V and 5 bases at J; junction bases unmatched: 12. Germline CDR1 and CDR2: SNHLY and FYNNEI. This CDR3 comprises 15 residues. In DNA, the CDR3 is TGTGCCAGCAGCACGGGACTACATAAGCCGGAGACCCAGTACTTC. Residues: CASSTGLHKPETQYF.

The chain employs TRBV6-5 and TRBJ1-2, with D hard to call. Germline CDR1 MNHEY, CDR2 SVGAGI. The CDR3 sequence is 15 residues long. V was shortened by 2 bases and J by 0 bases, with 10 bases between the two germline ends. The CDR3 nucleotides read TGTGCCAGCAGTTACGCGGGCAGCCCTAACTATGGCTACACCTTC. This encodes CASSYAGSPNYGYTF.

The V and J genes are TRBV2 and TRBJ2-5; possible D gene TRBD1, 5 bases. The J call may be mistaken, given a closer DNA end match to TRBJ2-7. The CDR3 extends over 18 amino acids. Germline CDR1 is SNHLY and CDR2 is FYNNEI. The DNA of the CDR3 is TGTGCCACCTTGCATCGGAGAAAGGGGATCGATGTAGCCTACGAGCAGTACTTC. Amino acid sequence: CATLHRRKGIDVAYEQYF.

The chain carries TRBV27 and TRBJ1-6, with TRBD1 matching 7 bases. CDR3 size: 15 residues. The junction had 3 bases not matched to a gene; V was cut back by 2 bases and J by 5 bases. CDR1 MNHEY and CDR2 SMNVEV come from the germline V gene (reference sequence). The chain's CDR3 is CASSLEGANNSPLHF. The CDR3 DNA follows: TGTGCCAGCAGTTTAGAGGGGGCTAATAATTCACCCCTCCACTTT.

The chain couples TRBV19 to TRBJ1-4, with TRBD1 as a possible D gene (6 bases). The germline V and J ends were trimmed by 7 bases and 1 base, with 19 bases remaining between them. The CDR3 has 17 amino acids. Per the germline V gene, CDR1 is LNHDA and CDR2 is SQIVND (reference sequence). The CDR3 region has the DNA TGTGCCAGTACCAGAGGGGGTCCAGGGTTAACTAATGAAAAACTGTTTTTT. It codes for CASTRGGPGLTNEKLFF.

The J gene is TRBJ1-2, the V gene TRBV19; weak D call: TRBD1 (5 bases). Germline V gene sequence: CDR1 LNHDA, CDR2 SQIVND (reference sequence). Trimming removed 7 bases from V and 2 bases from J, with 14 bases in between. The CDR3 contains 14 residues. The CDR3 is CASNARVANYGYTF. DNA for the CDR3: TGTGCCAGTAACGCCAGGGTAGCCAACTATGGCTACACCTTC.

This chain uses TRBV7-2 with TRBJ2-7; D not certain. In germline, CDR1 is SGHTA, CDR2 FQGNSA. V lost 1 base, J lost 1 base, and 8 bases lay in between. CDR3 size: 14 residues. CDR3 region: CASSLGSLSYEQYF. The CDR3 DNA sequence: TGTGCCAGCAGCTTAGGTTCCCTTTCCTACGAGCAGTACTTC.

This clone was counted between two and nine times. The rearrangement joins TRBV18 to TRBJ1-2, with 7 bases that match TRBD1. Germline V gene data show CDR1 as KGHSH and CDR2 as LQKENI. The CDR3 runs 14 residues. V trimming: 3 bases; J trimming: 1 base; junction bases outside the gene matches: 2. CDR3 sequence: CASSPRDSNYGYTF. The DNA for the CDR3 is TGTGCCAGCTCACCGCGGGACAGTAACTATGGCTACACCTTC.

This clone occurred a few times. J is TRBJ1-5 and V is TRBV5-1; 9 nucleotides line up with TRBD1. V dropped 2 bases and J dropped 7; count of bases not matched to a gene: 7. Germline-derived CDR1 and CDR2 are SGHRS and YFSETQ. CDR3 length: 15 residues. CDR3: CASSLEGQGGQPQHF. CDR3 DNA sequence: TGCGCCAGCAGCTTAGAGGGACAGGGTGGGCAGCCCCAGCATTTT.

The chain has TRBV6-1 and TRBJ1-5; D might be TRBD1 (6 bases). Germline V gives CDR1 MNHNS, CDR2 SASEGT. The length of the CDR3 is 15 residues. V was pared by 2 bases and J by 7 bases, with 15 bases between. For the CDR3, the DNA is TGTGCCAGCAGTGAAAATGTGGCAGGGGTCCAGCCCCAGCATTTT. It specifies CASSENVAGVQPQHF.

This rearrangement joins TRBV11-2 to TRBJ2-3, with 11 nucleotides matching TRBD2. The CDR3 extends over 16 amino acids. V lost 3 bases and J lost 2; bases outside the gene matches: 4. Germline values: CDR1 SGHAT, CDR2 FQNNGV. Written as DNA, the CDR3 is TGTGCCAGCAGCTTCCGACTAGCGGGGAACACAGATACGCAGTATTTT. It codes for CASSFRLAGNTDTQYF.

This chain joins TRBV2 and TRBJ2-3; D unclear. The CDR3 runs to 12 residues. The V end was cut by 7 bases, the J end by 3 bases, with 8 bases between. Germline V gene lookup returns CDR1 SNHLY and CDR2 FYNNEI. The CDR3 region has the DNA TGTGCCAGCACTTTTACTACAGATACGCAGTATTTT. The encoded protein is CASTFTTDTQYF.

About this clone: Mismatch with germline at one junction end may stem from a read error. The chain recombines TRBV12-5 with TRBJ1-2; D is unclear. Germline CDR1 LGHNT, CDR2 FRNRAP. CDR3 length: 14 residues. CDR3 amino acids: CAGGLVRYNYGYTF. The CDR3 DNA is TGTGCTGGTGGTTTGGTACGGTATAACTATGGCTACACCTTC. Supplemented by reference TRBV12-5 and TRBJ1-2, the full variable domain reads DARVTQTPRHKVTEMGQEVTMRCQPILGHNTVFWYRQTMMQGLELLAYFRNRAPLDDSGMPKDRFSAEMPDATLATLKIQPSEPRDSAVYFCAGGLVRYNYGYTFGSGTRLTVV.

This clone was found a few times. The CDR3 nucleotides read TGTGCCAGCACCCGCCGGCAGGGTTATGGTCCCCATGGCTACACCTTC. Translated, it gives CASTRRQGYGPHGYTF. This chain connects TRBV5-4 to TRBJ1-2, with D perhaps matching TRBD1 (5 bases). V lost 6 bases and J 6 bases, leaving 24 bases between the germline ends. CDR1 is SGHNT and CDR2 is YYREEE in the germline V gene (reference sequence). This CDR3 comprises 16 residues.

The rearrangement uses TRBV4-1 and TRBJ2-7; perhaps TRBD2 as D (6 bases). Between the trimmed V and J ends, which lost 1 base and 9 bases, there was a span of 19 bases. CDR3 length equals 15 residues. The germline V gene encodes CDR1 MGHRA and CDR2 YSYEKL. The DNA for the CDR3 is TGCGCCAGCAGCCAAGTCCGGGACTCCCTTGCCACGCAGTACTTC. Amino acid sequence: CASSQVRDSLATQYF.

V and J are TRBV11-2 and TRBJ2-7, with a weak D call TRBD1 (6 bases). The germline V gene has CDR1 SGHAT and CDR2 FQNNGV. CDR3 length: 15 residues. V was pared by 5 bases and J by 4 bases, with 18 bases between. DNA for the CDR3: TGTGCCAGCAGCCCCCTAGGGGGTAAGGCGTACGAGCAGTACTTC. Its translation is CASSPLGGKAYEQYF.

Written as DNA, the CDR3 is TGTGCCAGCAGACCCATTAGCGCCACAGATACGCAGTATTTT. Its protein is CASRPISATDTQYF. The chain is built from TRBV7-3 and TRBJ2-3; D may be TRBD2 (5 bases). Between the trimmed V and J ends, which lost 6 bases and 2 bases, there was a span of 12 bases. The CDR3 length is 14 residues. CDR1 is SGHTA and CDR2 is FQGTGA in the germline V gene.

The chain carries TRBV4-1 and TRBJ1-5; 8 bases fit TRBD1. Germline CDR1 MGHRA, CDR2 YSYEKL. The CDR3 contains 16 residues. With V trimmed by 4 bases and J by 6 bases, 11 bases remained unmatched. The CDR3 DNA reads TGCGCCAGCAGCCTCGGGACAGGCGATACTGGTCAGCCCCAGCATTTT. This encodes CASSLGTGDTGQPQHF.

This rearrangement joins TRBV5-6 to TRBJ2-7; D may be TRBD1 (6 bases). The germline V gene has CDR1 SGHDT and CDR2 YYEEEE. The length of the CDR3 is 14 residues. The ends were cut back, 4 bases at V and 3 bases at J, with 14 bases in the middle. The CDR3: CASSGNRVFYEQYF. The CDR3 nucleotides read TGTGCCAGCAGCGGAAACAGGGTTTTCTACGAGCAGTACTTC.

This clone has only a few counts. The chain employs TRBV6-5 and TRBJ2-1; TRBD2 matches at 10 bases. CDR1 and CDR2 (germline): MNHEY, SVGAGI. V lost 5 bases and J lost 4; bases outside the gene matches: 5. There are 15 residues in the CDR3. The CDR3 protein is CASSLSGGAYNEQFF. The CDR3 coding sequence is TGTGCCAGCAGTCTCAGCGGGGGGGCGTACAATGAGCAGTTCTTC.